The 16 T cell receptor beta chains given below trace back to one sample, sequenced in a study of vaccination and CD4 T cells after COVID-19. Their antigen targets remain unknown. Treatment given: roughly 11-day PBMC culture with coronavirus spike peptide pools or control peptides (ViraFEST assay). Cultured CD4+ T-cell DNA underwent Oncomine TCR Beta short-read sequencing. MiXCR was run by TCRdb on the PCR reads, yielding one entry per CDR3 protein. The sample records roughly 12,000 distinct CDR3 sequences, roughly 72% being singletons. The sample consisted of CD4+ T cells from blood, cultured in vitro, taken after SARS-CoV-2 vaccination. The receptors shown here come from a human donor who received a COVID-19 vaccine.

The CDR3, as DNA: TGCAGTGCTAGAGATCCCCAGGCTCTTGGAAACACCATATATTTT. It encodes CSARDPQALGNTIYF. J is TRBJ1-3 and V is TRBV20-1, with D hard to call. Germline CDR1 reads DFQATT; CDR2 reads SNEGSKA (reference sequence). The CDR3 totals 15 residues. V shed 0 bases and J shed 3 bases, with 12 bases lying between them.

CDR3 loop: CASSEFTSGGAAQYF. The CDR3 region has the DNA TGCGCCAGCAGTGAGTTTACTAGCGGGGGGGCAGCGCAGTATTTT. This chain links TRBV10-1 with TRBJ2-3; 13 bases map to TRBD2. The CDR3 has 15 amino acids. Losses at the gene ends were 1 base for V and 10 bases for J; bases not matched to a gene: 5. Germline V gives CDR1 WNHNN, CDR2 SYGVQD (reference sequence).

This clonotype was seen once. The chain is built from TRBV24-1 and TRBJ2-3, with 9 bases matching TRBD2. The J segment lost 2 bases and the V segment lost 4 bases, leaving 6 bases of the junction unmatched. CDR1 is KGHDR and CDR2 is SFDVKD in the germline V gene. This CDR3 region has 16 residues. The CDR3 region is CATSDPGTSPTDTQYF. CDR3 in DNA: TGTGCCACCAGTGACCCCGGGACTAGCCCCACAGATACGCAGTATTTT.

Here the CDR3 DNA reads TGTGCCAGCAGCTTTATATCCCTAGGCTCCTACAATGAGCAGTTCTTC. Its protein product is CASSFISLGSYNEQFF. The gene calls are TRBV7-8 and TRBJ2-1; D uncertain. This CDR3 comprises 16 residues. Germline assignment: CDR1 SGHVS and CDR2 FQNEAQ. Trimming took off 3 bases at V and 0 bases at J, with 12 bases between the two ends.

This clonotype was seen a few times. CDR3 nucleotides: TGTGCCAGCAGTTACTCTCATGGGACAGGGGTAACCGGGGAGCTGTTTTTT. It yields the protein CASSYSHGTGVTGELFF. This sequence joins TRBV6-2 or TRBV6-3 and TRBJ2-2; TRBD1 aligns across 10 bases. V dropped 0 bases and J dropped 5; count of bases not matched to a gene: 6. Germline lookup yields CDR1 MNHEY and CDR2 SVGEGT. The CDR3 is made up of 17 amino acids.

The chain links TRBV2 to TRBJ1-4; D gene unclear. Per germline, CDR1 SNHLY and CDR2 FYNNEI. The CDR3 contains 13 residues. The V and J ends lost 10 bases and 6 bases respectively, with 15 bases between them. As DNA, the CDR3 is TGTGCCACCGCGTCGGGTTATCATGAAAAACTGTTTTTT. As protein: CATASGYHEKLFF.

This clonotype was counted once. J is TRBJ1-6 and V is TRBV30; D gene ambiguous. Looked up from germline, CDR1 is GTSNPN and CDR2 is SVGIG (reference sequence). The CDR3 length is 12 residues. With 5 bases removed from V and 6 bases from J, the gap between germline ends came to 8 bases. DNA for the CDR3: TGTGCCTGGCGGGAATTTAATTCACCCCTCCACTTT. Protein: CAWREFNSPLHF. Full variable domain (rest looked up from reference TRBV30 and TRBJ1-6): SQTIHQWPATLVQPVGSPLSLECTVEGTSNPNLYWYRQAAGRGLQLLFYSVGIGQISSEVPQNLSASRPQDRQFILSSKKLLLSDSGFYLCAWREFNSPLHFGNGTRLTVT.

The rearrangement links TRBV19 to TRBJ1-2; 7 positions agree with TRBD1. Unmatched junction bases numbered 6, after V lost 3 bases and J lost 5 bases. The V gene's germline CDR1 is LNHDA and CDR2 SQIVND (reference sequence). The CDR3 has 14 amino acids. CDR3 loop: CASSIRQGAYGYTF. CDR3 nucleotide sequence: TGTGCCAGTAGTATTCGACAGGGAGCTTATGGCTACACCTTC.

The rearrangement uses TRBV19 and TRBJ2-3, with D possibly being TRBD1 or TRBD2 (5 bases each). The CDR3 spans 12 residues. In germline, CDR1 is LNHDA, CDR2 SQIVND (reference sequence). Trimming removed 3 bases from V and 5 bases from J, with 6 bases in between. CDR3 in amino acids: CASSMGEDTQYF. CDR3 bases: TGTGCCAGTAGTATGGGGGAAGATACGCAGTATTTT.

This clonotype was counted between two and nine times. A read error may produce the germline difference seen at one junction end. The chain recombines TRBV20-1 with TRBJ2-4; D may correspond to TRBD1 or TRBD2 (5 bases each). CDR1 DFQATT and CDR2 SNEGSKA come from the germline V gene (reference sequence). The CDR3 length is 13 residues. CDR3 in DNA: TGCAGTGCCAGAGGGGCCCGCCAAAACATTCAGTACTTC. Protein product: CSARGARQNIQYF.

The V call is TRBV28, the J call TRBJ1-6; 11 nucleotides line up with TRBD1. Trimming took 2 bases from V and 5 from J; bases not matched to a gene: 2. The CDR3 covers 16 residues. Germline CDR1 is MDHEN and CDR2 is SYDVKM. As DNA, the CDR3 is TGTGCCAGCAGTTTACGGGACAGGGGGAATAATTCACCCCTCCACTTT. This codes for CASSLRDRGNNSPLHF.

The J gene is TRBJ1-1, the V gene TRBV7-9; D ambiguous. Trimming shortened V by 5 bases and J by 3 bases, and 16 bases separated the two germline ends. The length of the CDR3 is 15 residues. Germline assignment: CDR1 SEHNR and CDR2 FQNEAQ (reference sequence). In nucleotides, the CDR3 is TGTGCCAGCAGCCCCGCCAGACGAGTGGACACTGAAGCTTTCTTT. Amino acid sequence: CASSPARRVDTEAFF. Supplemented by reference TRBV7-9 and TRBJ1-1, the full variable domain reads DTGVSQNPRHKITKRGQNVTFRCDPISEHNRLYWYRQTLGQGPEFLTYFQNEAQLEKSRLLSDRFSAERPKGSFSTLEIQRTEQGDSAMYLCASSPARRVDTEAFFGQGTRLTVV.

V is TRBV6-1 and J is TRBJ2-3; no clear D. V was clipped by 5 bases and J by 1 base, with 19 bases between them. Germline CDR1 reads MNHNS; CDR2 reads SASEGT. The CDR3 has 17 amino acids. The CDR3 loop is CASSRRPENSRTDTQYF. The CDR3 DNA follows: TGTGCCAGCAGTCGAAGACCGGAGAACTCTCGCACAGATACGCAGTATTTT.

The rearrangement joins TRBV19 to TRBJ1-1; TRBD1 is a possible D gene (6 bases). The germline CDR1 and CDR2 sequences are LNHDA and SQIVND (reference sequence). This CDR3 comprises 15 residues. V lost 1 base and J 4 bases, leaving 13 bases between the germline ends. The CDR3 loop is CASSIAPGATTEAFF. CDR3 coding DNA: TGTGCCAGTAGTATAGCCCCGGGGGCGACCACTGAAGCTTTCTTT.

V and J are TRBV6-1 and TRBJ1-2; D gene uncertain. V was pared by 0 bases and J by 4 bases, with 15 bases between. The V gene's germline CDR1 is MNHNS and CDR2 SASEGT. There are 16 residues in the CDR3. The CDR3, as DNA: TGTGCCAGCAGTGAAGCGAAGGATGTCGTAGGCTATGGCTACACCTTC. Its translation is CASSEAKDVVGYGYTF.

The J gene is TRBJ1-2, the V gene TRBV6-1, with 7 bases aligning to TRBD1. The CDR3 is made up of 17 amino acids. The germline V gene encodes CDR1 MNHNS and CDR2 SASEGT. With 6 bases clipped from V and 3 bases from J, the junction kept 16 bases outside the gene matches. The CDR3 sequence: CASSRYGQGVSDYGYTF. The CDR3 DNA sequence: TGTGCCAGCAGCCGATACGGGCAGGGGGTTTCGGACTATGGCTACACCTTC.